These T cell receptor beta chains were read from a single sample in a study of blood T cells in healthy people across ages. Each CDR3 protein gets one entry after TCRdb re-called the 5' RACE reads with MiXCR. The sample carries 550,000 to 800,000 distinct CDR3 sequences, roughly 21% recorded once. The sequenced material came from blood. Receptors were obtained from a man in his sixties or seventies in good health. Both conserved end residues are trimmed from each CDR3. The order of the fields is J gene, D gene, V gene, CDR3 protein. The D gene is left open where the match is weak.

J: TRBJ2-5
D: -
V: TRBV20-1
CDR3: SARDGPQETQY

J: TRBJ2-7
D: -
V: TRBV12-3/TRBV12-4
CDR3: ASSSPEGEGYEQY

J: TRBJ1-3
D: -
V: TRBV12-3/TRBV12-4
CDR3: ASSLASGNTIY

J: TRBJ2-2
D: -
V: TRBV7-6
CDR3: ASSLGSGGREVTGELF

J: TRBJ2-2
D: -
V: TRBV6-5
CDR3: ASGWGRNTGELF

J: TRBJ2-7
D: TRBD2
V: TRBV3-1
CDR3: ASSQGLAISYEQY

J: TRBJ2-7
D: TRBD1
V: TRBV3-1
CDR3: ASSRTGAGSYEQY

J: TRBJ2-7
D: TRBD2
V: TRBV28
CDR3: ASSSRPRLAGDGYEQY

J: TRBJ2-2
D: TRBD1
V: TRBV27
CDR3: ASTLPDTLLFDRGSKSTGELF

J: TRBJ2-2
D: TRBD2
V: TRBV6-5
CDR3: ASSYSGTSGRTGELF

J: TRBJ2-1
D: TRBD2
V: TRBV9
CDR3: ASSVGRWDYPSSYNEQF

J: TRBJ2-2
D: TRBD1
V: TRBV12-5
CDR3: ASGSGTGNTGELF

J: TRBJ1-5
D: -
V: TRBV19
CDR3: ASSIKGLGNNQPQH

J: TRBJ2-1
D: -
V: TRBV9
CDR3: ASTGGRDNEQF

J: TRBJ2-5
D: -
V: TRBV7-9
CDR3: ASSARARETQY

J: TRBJ2-4
D: -
V: TRBV10-2
CDR3: ASRLGSQAKNIQY

J: -
D: TRBD2
V: TRBV9
CDR3: ASSISSGRVETQY

J: TRBJ1-2
D: -
V: TRBV6-1
CDR3: ASSEATGYGYT

J: TRBJ2-2
D: -
V: TRBV19
CDR3: ASREDANTGELF

J: TRBJ2-2
D: TRBD2
V: TRBV11-1
CDR3: ASSLAGGSYTGELF

J: TRBJ1-5
D: -
V: TRBV3-1
CDR3: ASSQWGSQPQH

J: -
D: -
V: TRBV27
CDR3: ASSFAGGPTYEQY

J: TRBJ2-4
D: -
V: TRBV12-3/TRBV12-4
CDR3: ASSLEPTGRKRIQY

J: -
D: -
V: TRBV7-9
CDR3: ASSLDLWGQTETQY

J: TRBJ2-7
D: -
V: TRBV27
CDR3: ASSFSGPRAEQY

J: TRBJ2-7
D: TRBD2
V: TRBV7-6
CDR3: ASSTREGTSGTYEQY

J: TRBJ1-1
D: TRBD1
V: TRBV29-1
CDR3: SVDRGVNTEAF

J: TRBJ1-2
D: -
V: TRBV5-6
CDR3: ASSLKGLSYGYT

J: TRBJ2-7
D: TRBD2
V: TRBV7-2
CDR3: ASSLFAGVGEQY

J: TRBJ2-7
D: -
V: TRBV20-1
CDR3: SAVSEGVSYEQY

J: TRBJ1-2
D: -
V: TRBV4-1
CDR3: ASSQDPRKNYGYT

J: TRBJ1-5
D: TRBD1
V: TRBV5-1
CDR3: ASSFWTGINQPQH

J: TRBJ2-1
D: -
V: TRBV21-1
CDR3: ASSRGLARPNEQF

J: TRBJ2-1
D: TRBD1
V: TRBV2
CDR3: ASRAGTGASNEQF

J: TRBJ2-7
D: TRBD2
V: TRBV7-6
CDR3: ASSSGLAGEPQNEQY

J: TRBJ2-1
D: TRBD2
V: TRBV29-1
CDR3: SVDSGRGLTYNEQF

J: TRBJ2-1
D: -
V: TRBV20-1
CDR3: SARSQYNEQF

J: TRBJ2-2
D: -
V: TRBV15
CDR3: ATSRDSQITGELF

J: TRBJ2-5
D: -
V: TRBV5-4
CDR3: ASSEARADQETQY

J: TRBJ2-4
D: -
V: TRBV12-3/TRBV12-4
CDR3: ASSFGQGVAKNIQY

J: TRBJ2-5
D: -
V: TRBV25-1
CDR3: ASSATGQSWETQY